This T cell receptor (beta chain) was sequenced during a study of blood T cell repertoires in COVID-19. Study background: Some COVID-19 samples were acute and others convalescent; all came from the United States, Italy and Spain.

Individuals aged about 18 to 90 years were recruited from about two dozen US areas. The repertoire was sequenced with immunoSEQ multiplex PCR; TCRdb's copy has only in-frame clones and lacks some. The sample records about 300,000 clones, 85% being singletons. The germline V gene has CDR1 SGHRS and CDR2 YFSETQ. The CDR3 contains 15 residues. Trimming cost V 1 base and J 6 bases; bases outside gene matches: 10. Sequencing was carried out using PBMCs or T cells enriched from blood (not recorded which). This receptor was obtained from a woman in her fifties or sixties who had recovered from COVID-19. The chain carries TRBV5-1 and TRBJ2-7; 7 positions match TRBD2. CDR3 loop: CASSLNGGSSAEQYF. DNA for the CDR3: TGCGCCAGCAGCTTGAATGGCGGGAGCAGCGCCGAGCAGTACTTC.